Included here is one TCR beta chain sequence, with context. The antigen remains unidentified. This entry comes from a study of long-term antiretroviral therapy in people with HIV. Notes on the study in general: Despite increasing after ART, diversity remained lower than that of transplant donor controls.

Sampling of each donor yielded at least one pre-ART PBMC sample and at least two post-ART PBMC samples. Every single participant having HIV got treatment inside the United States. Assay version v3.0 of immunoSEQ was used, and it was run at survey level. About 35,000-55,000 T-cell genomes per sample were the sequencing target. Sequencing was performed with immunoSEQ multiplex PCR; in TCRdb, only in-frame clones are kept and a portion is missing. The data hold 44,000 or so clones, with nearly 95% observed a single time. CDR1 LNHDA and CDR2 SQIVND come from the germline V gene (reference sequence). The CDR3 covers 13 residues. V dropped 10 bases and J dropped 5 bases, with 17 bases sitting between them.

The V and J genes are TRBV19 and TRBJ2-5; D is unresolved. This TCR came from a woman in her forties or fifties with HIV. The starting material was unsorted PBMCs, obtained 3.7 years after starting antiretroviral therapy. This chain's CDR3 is CATRTSFGETQYF. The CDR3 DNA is TGTGCCACCCGAACGTCCTTTGGCGAGACCCAGTACTTC.